Listed here are 8 T cell receptor beta chains from one sample, sequenced in a study of Graves' ophthalmopathy and Graves' hyperthyroidism. Amplification from RNA transcripts yielded the TCR beta CDR3 regions. Second-round multiplex PCR came after first-round RT-PCR with HTBI primers. TCRdb processed the multiplex PCR reads anew with MiXCR; each CDR3 protein has one entry. The sample records 360,000 or so distinct CDR3 sequences, approximately 20% being singletons. The material sequenced was peripheral blood. These receptors all come from a woman younger than 35 with Graves' ophthalmopathy.

This clonotype was detected ten times or more. This chain connects TRBV28 to TRBJ2-4; D tentatively fits TRBD1 or TRBD2 (5 bases each). The V gene lost 5 bases and the J gene lost 5 bases, with 13 bases spanning the gap. The length of the CDR3 is 14 residues. Germline CDR1 and CDR2: MDHEN and SYDVKM. Here the CDR3 DNA reads TGTGCCAGCAGTCCTTCCGGGACGGAAAACATTCAGTACTTC. This gives the protein CASSPSGTENIQYF.

In this sample, this clonotype turned up many times. This chain uses TRBV27 with TRBJ2-7; D possibly uses TRBD1 or TRBD2 (5 bases each). Trimming left V 8 bases short and J 3 bases short, with 14 bases between. The CDR3 runs to 13 residues. Germline V lookup: CDR1 MNHEY, CDR2 SMNVEV (reference sequence). For the CDR3, the DNA is TGTGCCAGCTCCGGGACCGCCGACTACGAGCAGTACTTC. Translated: CASSGTADYEQYF.

This clonotype came up many times. The V gene is TRBV6-2 or TRBV6-3, the J gene TRBJ1-5; possible D gene TRBD1, 6 bases. CDR1 is MNHEY, CDR2 SVGEGT, per germline. The CDR3 is made up of 15 amino acids. The V and J ends lost 5 bases and 1 base respectively, with 12 bases between them. The CDR3 sequence: CASSKQGFSNQPQHF. The CDR3 nucleotides are TGTGCCAGCAGTAAACAGGGATTCAGCAATCAGCCCCAGCATTTT.

The chain uses TRBV6-1 and TRBJ1-1; D may be TRBD1 (6 bases). Looked up from germline, CDR1 is MNHNS and CDR2 is SASEGT. CDR3 length: 15 amino acids. Trimming pared 6 bases from V and 2 bases from J, leaving 16 bases between. In DNA, the CDR3 is TGTGCCAGCAGCGAGACGGGACACCTAAACACTGAAGCTTTCTTT. Protein sequence: CASSETGHLNTEAFF.

This clonotype came up many times. This sequence joins TRBV28 and TRBJ2-4, with 11 positions matching TRBD2. Unmatched junction bases numbered 24, after V lost 11 bases and J lost 6 bases. This CDR3 contains 19 residues. Per the germline V gene, CDR1 is MDHEN and CDR2 is SYDVKM. The CDR3 loop is CAVLGVVAGGPSRGNIQYF. The CDR3 DNA reads as TGTGCCGTCCTAGGGGTGGTAGCGGGAGGGCCTTCTCGTGGAAACATTCAGTACTTC.

This clonotype was observed at least ten times. V and J are TRBV28 and TRBJ1-2, with 11 nucleotides matching TRBD1. The CDR3 loop spans 15 amino acids. Germline CDR1 is MDHEN and CDR2 is SYDVKM. V lost 6 bases to trimming and J lost 4 bases; unmatched junction nucleotides: 7. The CDR3 nucleotides read TGTGCCAGCAGGCGGACAGGGGGCTCCTCCTATGGCTACACCTTC. This encodes CASRRTGGSSYGYTF.

The sample holds many counts of this clonotype. The V and J genes are TRBV18 and TRBJ2-7, with 7 bases lining up with TRBD1. V lost 3 bases, J lost 3 bases, and 8 bases stayed unmatched. Germline-derived CDR1 and CDR2 are KGHSH and LQKENI. This CDR3 is 15 amino acids long. CDR3 amino acids: CASSPWTGTNYEQYF. In nucleotides, the CDR3 is TGTGCCAGCTCACCGTGGACAGGAACAAACTACGAGCAGTACTTC.

This clonotype was detected many times. V usage is TRBV28 and J usage is TRBJ2-3, with D perhaps matching TRBD2 (5 bases). The CDR3 runs 17 residues. Between the trimmed V and J ends, which lost 3 bases and 2 bases, there was a span of 18 bases. Germline V CDR1 and CDR2: MDHEN, SYDVKM. The CDR3 spells CASSFPVGDPLTDTQYF. The CDR3 nucleotides are TGTGCCAGCAGTTTCCCTGTCGGGGATCCCCTCACAGATACGCAGTATTTT.